In its sample, the clone carrying this T cell receptor (beta chain) was seen many times. Its antigen remains unknown. The authors prepared the TCRbeta library with unique molecular identifiers. TCRdb reprocessed the PCR reads with MiXCR, giving one entry per CDR3 protein. The sample includes approximately 350,000 distinct CDR3 sequences, around 15% of them seen just once. This specimen belongs to a study of T-cell reconstitution after alpha-beta-depleted transplantation in children. Points from the study as a whole: Expanded clones from the graft, numbering several hundred, reportedly supplied alpha-beta T cells about two months after transplant. Some patients showed high day-60 TCRbeta diversity, which derived from surviving recipient T cells and thymic progenitors. Newly generated T cells supplied most T-cell counts and diversity one year post-transplant.

This specimen consisted of PBMCs, mostly from graft donor cells, obtained 360 days after TCRalphabeta/CD19-depleted stem cell transplant. The sequence came from a male patient between 2 and 10 years old who had a stem cell transplant for acute lymphoblastic leukemia, so the T cells may come from the graft donor.

This chain's CDR3 is CSVVGLAGESSYNEQFF. The CDR3 DNA is TGCAGCGTCGTAGGGCTAGCGGGAGAGAGCTCCTACAATGAGCAGTTCTTC. The J gene is TRBJ2-1, the V gene TRBV29-1; 10 bases align to TRBD2. Germline trimming cut 6 bases from V and 0 bases from J; bases unmatched to any gene: 11. CDR1 is SQVTM, CDR2 ANQGSEA, per germline. This CDR3 region has 17 residues.